Listed below are T cell receptor beta chains from one sample, sequenced in a study of cytomegalovirus exposure and HLA in healthy donors. TCRdb keeps only in-frame clones here, not all; method: immunoSEQ multiplex PCR. The sample has around 160,000 clones, 84% seen once. The sample comprised PBMCs. All receptors come from a young man in good health and CMV-seropositive. Both conserved end residues are part of each CDR3. Fields, in order: CDR3 length, J gene, clone size, D gene, V gene, CDR3 protein, CDR3 DNA. A D gene is named only where the DNA matches it firmly. Only some rows state a clone size, as once, few, many or a class for expanded clones.

>15|TRBJ2-7|.|TRBD1|TRBV28
CASSASGTGAGEQYF
TGTGCCAGCAGTGCTTCCGGGACAGGGGCAGGCGAGCAGTACTTC
>15|TRBJ1-6|.|.|TRBV19
CASSARGTYNSPLHF
TGTGCCAGTAGTGCCAGGGGAACCTATAATTCACCCCTCCACTTT
>17|TRBJ2-1|.|.|TRBV4-1
CASSDFRAASSYNEQFF
TGCGCCAGCAGCGACTTCAGGGCCGCCAGCTCCTACAATGAGCAGTTCTTC
>16|TRBJ1-2|once|TRBD1|TRBV9
CASSPRTGGLHYGYTF
TGTGCCAGCAGCCCCCGGACAGGGGGTCTACACTATGGCTACACCTTC
>20|TRBJ2-7|.|TRBD2|TRBV7-8
CASSWGKPNPGLAVIYEQYF
TGTGCCAGCAGCTGGGGCAAACCCAACCCGGGACTAGCGGTGATCTACGAGCAGTACTTC
>13|TRBJ1-2|.|.|TRBV28
CASTSGGRHGYTF
TGTGCCAGCACCTCTGGGGGCCGACATGGCTACACCTTC
>13|TRBJ1-1|.|.|TRBV25-1
CAIQSSEDTEAFF
TGTGCCATCCAATCCTCCGAGGACACTGAAGCTTTCTTT
>16|TRBJ2-7|.|.|TRBV9
CASSVGRQGDSYEQYF
TGTGCCAGCAGCGTAGGAAGGCAAGGGGACTCCTACGAGCAGTACTTC
>13|TRBJ2-7|.|.|TRBV28
CATNSGSSYEQYF
TGTGCCACCAACTCGGGGAGCTCCTACGAGCAGTACTTC
>11|TRBJ1-2|.|TRBD1|TRBV29-1
CSVGGQNRYTF
TGCAGCGTGGGGGGACAGAACCGCTACACTTTC
>18|TRBJ2-3|.|.|TRBV5-6
CASSSGLFVAASTDTQYF
TGTGCCAGCAGCTCCGGTTTATTTGTGGCGGCTAGCACAGATACGCAGTATTTT
>15|TRBJ1-2|.|.|TRBV7-2
CASSRAADTPGGYTF
TGTGCCAGCAGCCGCGCCGCCGACACGCCGGGGGGCTACACCTTC
>17|TRBJ2-3|.|.|TRBV5-6
CASSLRGGGTSTDTQYF
TGTGCCAGCAGCTTGAGAGGTGGCGGCACTAGCACAGATACGCAGTATTTT